The clone carrying this TCR beta chain was counted many times. What it binds is not known. In the original workflow: The distant-metastasis classifier for papillary thyroid cancer was built from CDR3 differences across clinicopathological groups. MiXCR re-clonotyped the PCR reads for TCRdb. Clone size and V and J calls follow TCRdb, not the original study. The sample lists 15,000 to 20,000 clones, approximately 24% occurring once. This specimen comes from a study of metastatic and nonmetastatic thyroid tumors. Study details: Across blood and tumor or nodule tissue, repertoires from malignant and benign thyroid patients were compared with one another.

Findings of the study overall: According to reports, the diversity of TCR beta was significantly higher in malignant thyroid tumors than in benign nodules, and this held in both blood and tumor samples.

Until they underwent thyroid surgery, no patient had received any treatment. The trim removed 5 bases at V and 1 base at J, leaving 4 bases unmatched. Germline V lookup: CDR1 SQVTM, CDR2 ANQGSEA. This CDR3 is built from 14 residues. The origin of this receptor is a female donor with papillary thyroid cancer or a benign thyroid nodule (not recorded which). Some clones in this sample may be carry-over from other donors' samples. This chain uses TRBV29-1 with TRBJ2-2; 7 nucleotides agree with TRBD2. Sequenced material: tumor tissue. CDR3 protein: CSVRTGGNTGELFF. CDR3 DNA sequence: TGCAGCGTTAGGACGGGGGGGAACACCGGGGAGCTGTTTTTT.